Listed below are T cell receptor beta chains from one sample, sequenced in a study of T-cell memory formation after mild COVID-19. TCRdb reprocessed the 5' RACE reads with MiXCR, giving one entry per CDR3 protein. The sample lists just under 150,000 distinct CDR3 sequences, around 21% occurring once. The material sequenced was PBMCs or a T cell subset sorted from them (not recorded which). All receptors derive from an adult woman who had mild COVID-19 (a few samples of this study predate the infection). Cell type and time point are not known. Each CDR3 is given with its conserved first and last residue. Fields, in order: CDR3 protein, CDR3 DNA, clone size, D gene, V gene, J gene. D genes are given only for firm matches. Size is stated for part of the rows, as once, few or many counts, or as a class when the clone is expanded.

CASSQVLGIEFTDTQYF,TGTGCCAGCAGCCAAGTATTGGGTATTGAGTTCACAGATACGCAGTATTTT,few,.,TRBV4-2,TRBJ2-3
CSVWSGTPFF,TGCAGCGTTTGGTCCGGGACCCCGTTCTTC,many,.,TRBV29-1,TRBJ2-1
CASSLGRGIFYNEQFF,TGCGCCAGCAGCTTGGGGAGGGGGATTTTCTACAATGAGCAGTTCTTC,.,.,TRBV5-1,TRBJ2-1
CASSLSGTYEQYF,TGTGCCAGCAGTTTATCTGGGACCTACGAGCAGTACTTC,.,.,TRBV12-3/TRBV12-4,TRBJ2-7
CASRAVSLGRGYEQYF,TGTGCCAGCAGAGCCGTTTCTTTGGGGAGGGGCTACGAGCAGTACTTC,.,TRBD2,TRBV6-6,TRBJ2-7
CASRDFRAKGPQHF,TGTGCCAGCCGAGACTTCAGGGCGAAGGGGCCCCAGCATTTT,few,.,TRBV12-3/TRBV12-4,TRBJ1-5
CASSPGPRGAEAFF,TGTGCCAGCAGCCCTGGGCCGCGGGGGGCTGAAGCTTTCTTT,.,.,TRBV9,TRBJ1-1
CASSFRQENGGELFF,TGTGCCAGCAGCTTCAGGCAGGAAAACGGGGGGGAGCTGTTTTTT,.,.,TRBV7-3,TRBJ2-2
CASSRDGLSYEQYF,TGTGCCAGTTCCCGGGACGGCCTCTCCTACGAGCAGTACTTC,few,.,TRBV25-1,TRBJ2-7
CASSLAGTQPQHF,TGTGCCAGCAGCTTAGCAGGGACACAGCCCCAGCATTTT,once,.,TRBV7-2,TRBJ1-5
CASSLGLKTSYNEQFF,TGCGCCAGCAGCTTGGGACTGAAGACTTCCTACAATGAGCAGTTCTTC,many,.,TRBV5-1,TRBJ2-1
CASSISGQQFF,TGTGCCAGCAGCATATCGGGACAGCAGTTCTTC,.,.,TRBV7-3,TRBJ2-1
CASSPGVLAGGYEQYF,TGTGCCAGCAGCCCGGGAGTATTAGCGGGGGGATACGAGCAGTACTTC,few,TRBD2,TRBV7-9,TRBJ2-7
CASSMKGYEQYF,TGTGCCAGCAGCATGAAGGGTTACGAGCAGTACTTC,.,.,TRBV7-2,TRBJ2-7
CASSLRRLRDGGNEQFF,TGCGCCAGCAGCTTGAGGAGGTTGAGGGATGGGGGCAATGAGCAGTTCTTC,.,.,TRBV5-1,TRBJ2-1
CATGTATDTQYF,TGTGCCACGGGGACAGCTACAGATACGCAGTATTTT,.,TRBD1,TRBV7-9,TRBJ2-3
CASSMRGRNYGYTF,TGTGCCAGTAGTATGAGGGGAAGGAACTATGGCTACACCTTC,.,.,TRBV19,TRBJ1-2
CSASAIAGGGTDTQYF,TGCAGTGCTTCAGCTATAGCGGGAGGGGGCACAGATACGCAGTATTTT,few,TRBD2,TRBV20-1,TRBJ2-3
CASTGASDSFGSEQYF,TGTGCCAGCACCGGGGCGAGTGATTCCTTTGGTAGCGAGCAGTACTTC,.,.,TRBV9,TRBJ2-7
CASAGLAGPTPYEQYF,TGTGCCAGTGCGGGACTAGCGGGCCCCACTCCCTACGAGCAGTACTTC,many,TRBD2,TRBV2,TRBJ2-7
CASRPDPQKGQPQHF,TGTGCCAGCAGACCAGACCCTCAGAAAGGTCAGCCCCAGCATTTT,few,.,TRBV12-3/TRBV12-4,TRBJ1-5
CASSIEFQNYGYTF,TGTGCCAGCAGTATTGAATTCCAAAACTATGGCTACACCTTC,few,.,TRBV7-2,TRBJ1-2
CSVQQGAFQGNTEAFF,TGCAGCGTACAACAGGGGGCTTTTCAAGGGAACACTGAAGCTTTCTTT,.,TRBD1,TRBV29-1,TRBJ1-1
CASSGSRGITEAFF,TGCGCCAGCAGCGGAAGCAGGGGTATCACTGAAGCTTTCTTT,.,.,TRBV5-1,TRBJ1-1
CASRSGGLSNQPQHF,TGTGCCAGCAGATCAGGGGGCCTTAGCAATCAGCCCCAGCATTTT,.,TRBD1,TRBV12-3/TRBV12-4,TRBJ1-5
CASSGPGSEAFF,TGTGCCAGCAGCGGCCCTGGGTCTGAAGCTTTCTTT,.,.,TRBV2,TRBJ1-1
CASSLSSGRLAETQYF,TGTGCCAGCAGCTTATCAAGCGGGAGGTTGGCAGAGACCCAGTACTTC,medium-sized,TRBD2,TRBV7-2,TRBJ2-5
CASSFSVGETQYF,TGTGCCAGCAGTTTTAGTGTTGGTGAGACCCAGTACTTC,.,.,TRBV6-6,TRBJ2-5
CASSLGWDRVTDTQYF,TGCGCCAGCAGCTTGGGATGGGACAGGGTCACAGATACGCAGTATTTT,many,TRBD1,TRBV5-1,TRBJ2-3
CSAPGGGGTEAFF,TGCAGTGCTCCTGGGGGGGGAGGCACTGAAGCTTTCTTT,few,.,TRBV20-1,TRBJ1-1
CASSLGLAGGTYNEQFF,TGCGCCAGCAGCTTGGGACTAGCGGGAGGAACCTACAATGAGCAGTTCTTC,few,TRBD2,TRBV5-1,TRBJ2-1
CASSLQAGTYEQYF,TGCGCCAGCAGCCTACAGGCTGGAACCTACGAGCAGTACTTC,few,.,TRBV4-3,TRBJ2-7
CASSRTSAYNEQFF,TGTGCCAGCAGCCGGACTAGCGCGTACAATGAGCAGTTCTTC,.,TRBD2,TRBV12-3/TRBV12-4,TRBJ2-1
CASSGATRNTEAFF,TGTGCCAGCAGCGGGGCTACAAGGAACACTGAAGCTTTCTTT,few,.,TRBV2,TRBJ1-1
CASSLIQGNYGYTF,TGTGCCAGCAGCCTGATACAGGGCAACTATGGCTACACCTTC,few,.,TRBV7-9,TRBJ1-2
CASSKGLYNSPLHF,TGCGCCAGCAGCAAGGGATTATATAATTCACCCCTCCACTTT,.,.,TRBV4-3,TRBJ1-6
CASSLFAPAGGRMDTQYF,TGTGCCAGCAGCTTATTTGCCCCGGCGGGGGGGAGAATGGATACGCAGTATTTT,.,TRBD2,TRBV7-8,TRBJ2-3
CATSDSDAHTYEQYF,TGTGCCACCAGTGATTCCGACGCCCACACCTACGAGCAGTACTTC,.,.,TRBV24-1,TRBJ2-7
CASSSRTSGRAVDTGELFF,TGTGCCAGCAGCTCGAGGACTAGCGGGAGGGCCGTCGACACCGGGGAGCTGTTTTTT,.,TRBD2,TRBV7-8,TRBJ2-2
CSARVGGGASGELFF,TGCAGCGCCCGAGTTGGGGGGGGCGCCAGCGGGGAGCTGTTTTTT,.,.,TRBV29-1,TRBJ2-2
CASGSINQPQHF,TGTGCCAGCGGGTCAATCAATCAGCCCCAGCATTTT,.,.,TRBV6-5,TRBJ1-5
CASSIGTGNEKLFF,TGCGCCAGCAGCATTGGGACAGGGAATGAAAAACTGTTTTTT,.,TRBD1,TRBV5-1,TRBJ1-4
CASSPGNRIQPQHF,TGTGCCAGCAGCCCCGGGAACCGCATCCAGCCCCAGCATTTT,few,.,TRBV7-2,TRBJ1-5
CASSLGASGGQGQQFF,TGTGCCAGCAGCTTAGGCGCTAGCGGGGGACAAGGGCAGCAGTTCTTC,.,TRBD2,TRBV7-3,TRBJ2-1
CASSLSDVRASGAGYTF,TGTGCCAGCAGCTTAAGTGATGTCAGGGCATCAGGGGCTGGCTACACCTTC,.,.,TRBV7-8,TRBJ1-2
CASSFPTAQETQYF,TGTGCCAGCAGCTTCCCGACAGCACAAGAGACCCAGTACTTC,few,.,TRBV5-6,TRBJ2-5
CASSPQGQGSTDTQYF,TGTGCCAGCTCACCACAGGGACAGGGAAGCACAGATACGCAGTATTTT,few,TRBD1,TRBV18,TRBJ2-3
CARNTGINTEAFF,TGTGCCAGAAATACCGGGATTAACACTGAAGCTTTCTTT,.,.,TRBV6-2/TRBV6-3,TRBJ1-1
CATSDPWGSSRESTDTQYF,TGTGCCACCAGTGACCCTTGGGGTTCTAGCCGCGAAAGCACAGATACGCAGTATTTT,few,.,TRBV24-1,TRBJ2-3
CASRRGSFSSHIEQYF,TGTGCCAGCCGTCGGGGGTCCTTCTCCTCCCATATCGAGCAGTACTTC,.,.,TRBV27,TRBJ2-7